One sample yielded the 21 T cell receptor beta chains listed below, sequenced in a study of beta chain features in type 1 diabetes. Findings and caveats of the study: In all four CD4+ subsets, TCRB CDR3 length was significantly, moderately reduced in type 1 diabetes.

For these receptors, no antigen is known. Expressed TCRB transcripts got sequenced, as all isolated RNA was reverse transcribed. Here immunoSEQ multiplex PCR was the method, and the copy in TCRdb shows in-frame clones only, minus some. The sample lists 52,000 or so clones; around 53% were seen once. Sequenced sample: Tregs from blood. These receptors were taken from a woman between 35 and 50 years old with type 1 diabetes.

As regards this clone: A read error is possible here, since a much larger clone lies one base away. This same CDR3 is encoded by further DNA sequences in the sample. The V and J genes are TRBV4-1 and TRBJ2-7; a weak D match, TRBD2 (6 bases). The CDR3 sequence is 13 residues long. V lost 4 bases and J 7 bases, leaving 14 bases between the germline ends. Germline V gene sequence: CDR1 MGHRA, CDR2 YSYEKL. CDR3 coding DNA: TGCGCCAGCAGCCCCGGGACTTCGGATGAGCAGTACTTC. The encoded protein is CASSPGTSDEQYF.

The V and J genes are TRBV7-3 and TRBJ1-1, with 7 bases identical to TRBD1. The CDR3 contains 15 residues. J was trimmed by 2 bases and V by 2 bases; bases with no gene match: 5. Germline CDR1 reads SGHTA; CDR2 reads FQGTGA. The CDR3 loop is CASSLDEGGNTEAFF. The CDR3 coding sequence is TGTGCCAGCAGCTTAGACGAAGGGGGCAACACTGAAGCTTTCTTT.

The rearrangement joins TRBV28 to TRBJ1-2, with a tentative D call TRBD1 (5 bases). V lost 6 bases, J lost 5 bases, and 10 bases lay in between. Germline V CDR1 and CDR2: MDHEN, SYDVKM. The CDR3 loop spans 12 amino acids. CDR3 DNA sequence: TGTGCCAGCAGCATGGGGGGATATGGCTACACCTTC. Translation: CASSMGGYGYTF.

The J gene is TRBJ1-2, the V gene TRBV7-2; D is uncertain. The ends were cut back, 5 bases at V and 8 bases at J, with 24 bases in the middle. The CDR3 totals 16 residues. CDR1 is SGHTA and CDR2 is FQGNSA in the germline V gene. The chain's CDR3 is CASSLPGLTFSGGYTF. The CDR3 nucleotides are TGTGCCAGCAGCCTCCCTGGACTAACCTTCTCGGGCGGCTACACCTTC.

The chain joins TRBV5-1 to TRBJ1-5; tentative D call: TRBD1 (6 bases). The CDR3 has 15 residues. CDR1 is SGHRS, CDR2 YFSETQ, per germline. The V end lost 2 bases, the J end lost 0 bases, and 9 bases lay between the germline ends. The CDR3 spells CASSLQGLSNQPQHF. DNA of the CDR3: TGCGCCAGCAGCTTACAGGGCCTTAGCAATCAGCCCCAGCATTTT.

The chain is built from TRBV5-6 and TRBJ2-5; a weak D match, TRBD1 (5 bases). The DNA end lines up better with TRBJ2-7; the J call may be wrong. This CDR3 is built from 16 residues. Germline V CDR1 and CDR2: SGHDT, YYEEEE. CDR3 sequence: CASSLARVVSVYEQYF. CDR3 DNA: TGTGCCAGCAGCTTGGCCAGGGTAGTCTCGGTCTACGAGCAGTACTTC.

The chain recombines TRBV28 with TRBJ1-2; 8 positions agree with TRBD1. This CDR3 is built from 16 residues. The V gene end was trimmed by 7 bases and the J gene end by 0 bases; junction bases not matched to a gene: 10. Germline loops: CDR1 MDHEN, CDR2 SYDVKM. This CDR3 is CASIPDRVYPNYGYTF. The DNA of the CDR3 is TGTGCCAGCATTCCGGACAGGGTCTACCCTAACTATGGCTACACCTTC.

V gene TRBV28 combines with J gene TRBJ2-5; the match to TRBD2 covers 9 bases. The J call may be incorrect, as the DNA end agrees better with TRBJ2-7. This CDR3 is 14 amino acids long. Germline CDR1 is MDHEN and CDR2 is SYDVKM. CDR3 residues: CASSFLAGSYEQYF. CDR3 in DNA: TGTGCCAGCAGTTTCCTAGCGGGGTCCTACGAGCAGTACTTC.

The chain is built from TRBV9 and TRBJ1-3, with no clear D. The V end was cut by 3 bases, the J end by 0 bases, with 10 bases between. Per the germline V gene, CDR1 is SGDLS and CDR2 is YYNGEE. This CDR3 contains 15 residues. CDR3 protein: CASSGRAYSGNTIYF. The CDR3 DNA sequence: TGTGCCAGCAGCGGGAGGGCCTACTCTGGAAACACCATATATTTT.

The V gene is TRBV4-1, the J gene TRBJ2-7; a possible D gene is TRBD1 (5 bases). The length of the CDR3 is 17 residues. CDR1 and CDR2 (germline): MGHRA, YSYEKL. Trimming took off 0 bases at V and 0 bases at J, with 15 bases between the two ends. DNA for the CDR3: TGCGCCAGCAGCCAAGACCGCGGCAGGGTGAGCTCCTACGAGCAGTACTTC. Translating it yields CASSQDRGRVSSYEQYF.

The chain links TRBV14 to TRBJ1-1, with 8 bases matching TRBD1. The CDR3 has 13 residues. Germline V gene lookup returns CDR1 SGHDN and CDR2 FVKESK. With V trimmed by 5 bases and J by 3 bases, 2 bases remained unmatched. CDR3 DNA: TGTGCCAGCAGCAGGACAGGGTACACTGAAGCTTTCTTT. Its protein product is CASSRTGYTEAFF.

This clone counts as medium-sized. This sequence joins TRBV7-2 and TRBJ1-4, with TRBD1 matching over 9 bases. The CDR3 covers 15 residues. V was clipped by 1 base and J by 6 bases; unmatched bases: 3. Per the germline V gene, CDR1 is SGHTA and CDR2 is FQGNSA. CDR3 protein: CASSLGGQGYEKLFF. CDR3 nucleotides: TGTGCCAGCAGCTTAGGGGGACAGGGATATGAAAAACTGTTTTTT. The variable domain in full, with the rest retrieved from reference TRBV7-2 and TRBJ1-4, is GAGVSQSPSNKVTEKGKDVELRCDPISGHTALYWYRQSLGQGLEFLIYFQGNSAPDKSGLPSDRFSAERTGGSVSTLTIQRTQQEDSAVYLCASSLGGQGYEKLFFGSGTQLSVL.

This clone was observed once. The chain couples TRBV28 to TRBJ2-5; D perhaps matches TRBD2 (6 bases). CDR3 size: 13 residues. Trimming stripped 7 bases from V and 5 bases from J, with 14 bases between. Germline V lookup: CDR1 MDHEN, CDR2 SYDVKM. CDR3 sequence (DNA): TGTGCCAGCATCAACGGGGGTGGGGAGACCCAGTACTTC. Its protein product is CASINGGGETQYF. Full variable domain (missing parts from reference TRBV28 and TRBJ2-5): DVKVTQSSRYLVKRTGEKVFLECVQDMDHENMFWYRQDPGLGLRLIYFSYDVKMKEKGDIPEGYSVSREKKERFSLILESASTNQTSMYLCASINGGGETQYFGPGTRLLVL.

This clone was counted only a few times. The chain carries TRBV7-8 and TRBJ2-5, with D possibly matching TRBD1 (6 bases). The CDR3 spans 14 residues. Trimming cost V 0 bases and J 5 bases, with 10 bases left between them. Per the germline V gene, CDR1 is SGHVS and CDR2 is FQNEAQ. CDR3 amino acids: CASSLARGRETQYF. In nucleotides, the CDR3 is TGTGCCAGCAGCTTAGCCAGGGGAAGGGAGACCCAGTACTTC.

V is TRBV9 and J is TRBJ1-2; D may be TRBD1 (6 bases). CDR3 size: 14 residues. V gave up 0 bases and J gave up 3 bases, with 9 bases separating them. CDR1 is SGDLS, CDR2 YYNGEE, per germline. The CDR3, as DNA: TGTGCCAGCAGCGTAGACAACAGGGACTATGGCTACACCTTC. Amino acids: CASSVDNRDYGYTF. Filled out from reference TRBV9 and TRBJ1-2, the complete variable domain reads DSGVTQTPKHLITATGQRVTLRCSPRSGDLSVYWYQQSLDQGLQFLIQYYNGEERAKGNILERFSAQQFPDLHSELNLSSLELGDSALYFCASSVDNRDYGYTFGSGTRLTVV.

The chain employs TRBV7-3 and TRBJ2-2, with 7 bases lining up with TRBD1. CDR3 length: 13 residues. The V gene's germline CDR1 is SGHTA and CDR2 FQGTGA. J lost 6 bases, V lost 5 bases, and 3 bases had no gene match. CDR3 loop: CASSLQGSGELFF. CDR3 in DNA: TGTGCCAGCAGCCTACAGGGGTCCGGGGAGCTGTTTTTT.

The CDR3 sequence: CASSSGQGQHF. DNA for the CDR3: TGTGCCAGCAGCTCAGGACAGGGCCAGCATTTT. The chain employs TRBV7-2 and TRBJ1-5, with 8 bases that match TRBD1. Trimming cost V 4 bases and J 12 bases; bases outside gene matches: 2. CDR1 SGHTA and CDR2 FQGNSA come from the germline V gene. CDR3 length equals 11 residues.

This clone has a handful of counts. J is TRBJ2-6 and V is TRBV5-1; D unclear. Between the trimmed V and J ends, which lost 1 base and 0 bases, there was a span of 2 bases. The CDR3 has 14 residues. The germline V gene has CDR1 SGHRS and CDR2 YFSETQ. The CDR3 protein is CASSLYSGANVLTF. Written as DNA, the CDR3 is TGCGCCAGCAGCTTGTACTCTGGGGCCAACGTCCTGACTTTC.

The CDR3 DNA reads as TGTGCCAGCTCACCGTCCGCAGGTGCCGGTGGCTACACCTTC. Protein sequence: CASSPSAGAGGYTF. The chain links TRBV18 to TRBJ1-2; D not certain. This CDR3 spans 14 amino acids. V was shortened by 3 bases and J by 7 bases, with 15 bases between the two germline ends. Germline CDR1 reads KGHSH; CDR2 reads LQKENI.

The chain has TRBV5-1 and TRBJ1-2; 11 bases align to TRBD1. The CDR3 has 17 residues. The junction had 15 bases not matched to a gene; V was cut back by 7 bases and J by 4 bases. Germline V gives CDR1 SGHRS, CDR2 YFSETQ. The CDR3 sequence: CASALQPPGQGGYGYTF. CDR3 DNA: TGCGCCAGCGCACTACAGCCCCCGGGACAGGGGGGCTATGGCTACACCTTC. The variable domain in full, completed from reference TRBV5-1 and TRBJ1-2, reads KAGVTQTPRYLIKTRGQQVTLSCSPISGHRSVSWYQQTPGQGLQFLFEYFSETQRNKGNFPGRFSGRQFSNSRSEMNVSTLELGDSALYLCASALQPPGQGGYGYTFGSGTRLTVV.

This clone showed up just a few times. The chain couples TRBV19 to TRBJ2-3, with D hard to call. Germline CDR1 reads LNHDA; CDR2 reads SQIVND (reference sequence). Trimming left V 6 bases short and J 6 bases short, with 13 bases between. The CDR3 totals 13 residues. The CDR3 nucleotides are TGTGCCAGTAGAGATAACTCACCGGATACGCAGTATTTT. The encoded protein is CASRDNSPDTQYF. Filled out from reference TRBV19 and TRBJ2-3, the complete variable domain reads DGGITQSPKYLFRKEGQNVTLSCEQNLNHDAMYWYRQDPGQGLRLIYYSQIVNDFQKGDIAEGYSVSREKKESFPLTVTSAQKNPTAFYLCASRDNSPDTQYFGPGTRLTVL.